Following are 15 T cell receptor beta chains from one sample sequenced in a study of T-cell reconstitution after alpha-beta-depleted transplantation in children. A library of TCRbeta sequences, prepared with unique molecular identifiers, was generated. Via MiXCR, TCRdb re-called the PCR reads, giving one row per CDR3 protein. The top ten hold 4.5% to 7% of the sample, which has about 420,000 distinct CDR3 sequences, 11% seen once. The material was PBMCs from the stem cell graft donor, obtained from the stem cell graft. Receptors originate from a human donor who donated a stem cell graft to a child with acute myeloid leukemia.

The table lists this clonotype with a few counts. The CDR3 protein is CASSSTFRGDEQFF. DNA of the CDR3: TGCGCCAGCAGCTCTACTTTTAGGGGTGATGAGCAGTTCTTC. The chain carries TRBV5-1 and TRBJ2-1, with a possible D match to TRBD1 (5 bases). CDR3 length: 14 residues. Germline V lookup: CDR1 SGHRS, CDR2 YFSETQ. Trimming took off 3 bases at V and 8 bases at J, with 15 bases between the two ends. Variable domain in full (rest from reference TRBV5-1 and TRBJ2-1): KAGVTQTPRYLIKTRGQQVTLSCSPISGHRSVSWYQQTPGQGLQFLFEYFSETQRNKGNFPGRFSGRQFSNSRSEMNVSTLELGDSALYLCASSSTFRGDEQFFGPGTRLTVL.

The rearrangement links TRBV20-1 to TRBJ2-1; D uncertain. Trimming stripped 0 bases from V and 9 bases from J, with 18 bases between. The CDR3 is 15 residues long. Germline V gene data show CDR1 as DFQATT and CDR2 as SNEGSKA (reference sequence). Written as DNA, the CDR3 is TGCAGTGCTAGAGATTATCCCTTACGGCGAGTTGAGCAGTTCTTC. This gives the protein CSARDYPLRRVEQFF.

The chain is built from TRBV15 and TRBJ2-7, with D uncertain. V lost 0 bases, J lost 4 bases, and 13 bases lay in between. Germline CDR1 is LNHNV and CDR2 is YYDKDF (reference sequence). This CDR3 region has 15 residues. In DNA, the CDR3 is TGTGCCACCAGCAGAGATTCAGGACCCGGGTACGAGCAGTACTTC. It translates to CATSRDSGPGYEQYF.

This chain links TRBV12-3 or TRBV12-4 with TRBJ1-5; D is possibly TRBD1 (5 bases). This CDR3 comprises 14 residues. V was cut by 4 bases and J by 8 bases, with 15 bases left in between. The CDR3 is CASSSKGGGEPQHF. CDR3 nucleotide sequence: TGTGCCAGCAGTTCAAAGGGTGGAGGGGAGCCCCAGCATTTT.

This clonotype was observed a few times. The J gene is TRBJ1-2, the V gene TRBV27; no firm D call. CDR3 length: 15 residues. CDR1 and CDR2 from the germline V gene are MNHEY and SMNVEV (reference sequence). The V and J ends lost 5 bases and 3 bases respectively, with 16 bases between them. The CDR3 sequence is CASSLRAPTHYGYTF. In DNA, the CDR3 is TGTGCCAGCAGTCTCCGGGCCCCGACCCACTATGGCTACACCTTC.

This clonotype has just a few counts. This chain joins TRBV12-3 or TRBV12-4 and TRBJ1-6; TRBD1 agrees at 9 bases. Trimming took 5 bases from V and 5 from J; bases not matched to a gene: 7. This CDR3 has 16 amino acids. In DNA, the CDR3 is TGTGCCAGCAGTCAACAGGGGGCTCTCAATAATTCACCCCTCCACTTT. This gives the protein CASSQQGALNNSPLHF.

This chain connects TRBV27 to TRBJ2-2; TRBD2 aligns across 12 bases. Germline CDR1 and CDR2: MNHEY and SMNVEV (reference sequence). The CDR3 totals 16 residues. The V segment lost 8 bases and the J segment 3 bases; nucleotides outside the gene matches: 7. Here the CDR3 reads CASSALAGGHTGELFF. The CDR3 coding sequence is TGTGCCAGCTCAGCTCTAGCGGGAGGGCACACCGGGGAGCTGTTTTTT.

This clonotype was counted between two and nine times. J is TRBJ1-1 and V is TRBV29-1; a possible D gene is TRBD1 (5 bases). V dropped 6 bases and J dropped 5 bases, with 13 bases sitting between them. The CDR3 totals 12 residues. The germline gives CDR1 SQVTM, CDR2 ANQGSEA. The CDR3 sequence is CSVVRGATEAFF. CDR3 nucleotide sequence: TGCAGCGTAGTAAGGGGAGCGACTGAAGCTTTCTTT.

This clonotype was detected only a few times. The chain combines TRBV20-1 with TRBJ1-2; no clear D. This CDR3 is built from 12 residues. V lost 7 bases and J 9 bases, leaving 18 bases between the germline ends. The germline V gene has CDR1 DFQATT and CDR2 SNEGSKA (reference sequence). The CDR3 loop is CSVRREQGSYTF. In DNA form, the CDR3 reads TGCAGTGTAAGAAGGGAGCAAGGCAGCTACACCTTC.

The gene calls are TRBV7-2 and TRBJ2-7; 12 positions agree with TRBD2. V was clipped by 4 bases and J by 6 bases; unmatched bases: 4. The germline CDR1 and CDR2 sequences are SGHTA and FQGNSA. CDR3 length: 14 residues. The CDR3 loop is CASSYTSGGSEQYF. In DNA, the CDR3 is TGTGCCAGCAGCTATACTAGCGGGGGGTCCGAGCAGTACTTC.

This clonotype was found many times. The genes are TRBV20-1 and TRBJ2-5, with D possibly being TRBD1 (6 bases). Germline loops: CDR1 DFQATT, CDR2 SNEGSKA (reference sequence). Trimming removed 6 bases at V and 0 bases at J, with 11 bases between. The CDR3 consists of 13 residues. The CDR3 coding sequence is TGCAGTGCGGATACAGGGTACCAAGAGACCCAGTACTTC. It codes for CSADTGYQETQYF.

This clonotype was recorded many times. This chain connects TRBV6-1 to TRBJ2-6; 7 bases map to TRBD1. The CDR3 is 17 amino acids. Unmatched junction bases numbered 13, after V lost 7 bases and J lost 4 bases. Germline loops: CDR1 MNHNS, CDR2 SASEGT. CDR3 in DNA: TGTGCCAGCACCCGGTTACAGGGGCTATCCGGGGCCAACGTCCTGACTTTC. It specifies CASTRLQGLSGANVLTF.

This clonotype was recorded at least ten times. The chain employs TRBV3-1 and TRBJ1-2; 8 bases align to TRBD1. The CDR3 has 14 amino acids. Germline V gene lookup returns CDR1 LGHDT and CDR2 YNNKEL (reference sequence). The V segment lost 5 bases and the J segment 2 bases; nucleotides outside the gene matches: 4. Here the CDR3 reads CASSETGENYGYTF. The CDR3 nucleotides are TGTGCCAGCAGCGAGACAGGGGAAAACTATGGCTACACCTTC.

There are a few counts of this clonotype. The V gene is TRBV20-1, the J gene TRBJ1-1; maybe TRBD1 (5 bases). Germline lookup yields CDR1 DFQATT and CDR2 SNEGSKA (reference sequence). The V end lost 2 bases, the J end lost 0 bases, and 10 bases lay between the germline ends. CDR3 length: 14 amino acids. The CDR3 DNA is TGCAGTGCTAGACCGAGGGGTTTGAACACTGAAGCTTTCTTT. Encoded protein: CSARPRGLNTEAFF.

This clonotype has at least ten counts. This chain uses TRBV7-2 with TRBJ2-5; maybe TRBD2 (7 bases). V was shortened by 5 bases and J by 5 bases, with 18 bases between the two germline ends. Per the germline V gene, CDR1 is SGHTA and CDR2 is FQGNSA. The CDR3 length is 15 residues. The CDR3 region is CASSTYPEGGETQYF. The CDR3 DNA follows: TGTGCCAGCAGCACCTACCCCGAGGGGGGGGAGACCCAGTACTTC.